The following is a T cell receptor (beta chain) sequence with its context. Its target is not known. The entry originates in a study of cytomegalovirus exposure and HLA in healthy donors. The CDR3 contains 15 residues. Looked up from germline, CDR1 is KGHSH and CDR2 is LQKENI. The V gene lost 3 bases and the J gene lost 5 bases, with 14 bases spanning the gap. Use of 60 Vbeta and 13 Jbeta primers characterized the PCR. Original methodology: Tens of millions of unique TCR beta chains, 8.5 million to 14 million shared, were counted in a later analysis. This table comes from immunoSEQ multiplex PCR, and its TCRdb copy is limited to in-frame clones, with some not included. D and trimming come from the DNA, and the V and J calls and clone size come from that table. Here the sample table reports over 45,000 clones. General study points: Cytomegalovirus-associated TCR beta chains were listed, numbering under 200. The majority of CMV-associated TCR beta chains were reported as apparently HLA-restricted in a later analysis.

The chain uses TRBV18 and TRBJ1-5; D possibly corresponds to TRBD1 (6 bases). Sequencing input: PBMCs. This clonotype was obtained from a woman aged 18-30 years in good health and CMV-seronegative. For the CDR3, the DNA is TGTGCCAGCTCACCGGTTGGGACACGCGATCAGCCCCAGCATTTT. Translated, it gives CASSPVGTRDQPQHF.